The clone carrying this T cell receptor (beta chain) has a single count. The antigen is not known. Clones were read by immunoSEQ multiplex PCR, and TCRdb kept only the in-frame ones, dropping some. The sample yields around 9,100 clones, roughly 98% seen once. This record comes from a study of T cells after posttransplantation cyclophosphamide. Whole-study findings and limits: Recipient CMV seropositivity and CMV reactivation strongly tracked TRB clonality.

The naive gate required viable CD3+CD4+ or CD3+CD8+ cells with CCR7+CD45RA+CD45RO-CD95-CD27+CD28+ phenotype. V lost 8 bases, J lost 7 bases, and 9 bases lay in between. This CDR3 region has 11 residues. CDR1 is LNHDA and CDR2 is SQIVND in the germline V gene (reference sequence). The chain joins TRBV19 to TRBJ1-5, with D unclear. The sequence came from an older woman in good health, CMV-negative, and a related stem cell transplant donor. Specimen: naive CD4+ T cells sorted from PBMCs. In nucleotides, the CDR3 is TGTGCCAGTGGGCCCGTACAGCCCCAGCATTTT. Its protein product is CASGPVQPQHF.